This T cell receptor beta chain derives from a study of neurological immune-mediated disorders. General study points: Sharing of CDR3 amino acid sequences among expanded clones across subjects was absent, suggesting private repertoires in all groups.

With V trimmed by 7 bases and J by 0 bases, 11 bases remained unmatched. Germline V gene data show CDR1 as MDHEN and CDR2 as SYDVKM. The CDR3 runs to 16 residues. Over 180 million TCR-beta sequences from 15-18 subjects came from every sequencing run. TCRdb fed the 5' RACE reads into MiXCR, producing one record per CDR3 protein. The table has under 90,000 distinct CDR3 sequences, approximately 10% seen once. The sample holds many counts of this clonotype. The target antigen is unknown. The starting material, 2 million PBMCs stored at -80 C, gave rise to the unsorted libraries. Sequenced input: PBMCs. The source is a man aged 35 to 55 in good health. The gene calls are TRBV28 and TRBJ1-1; 7 bases match TRBD1. This chain's CDR3 is CASNKDRDGLNTEAFF. In DNA, the CDR3 is TGTGCCAGCAACAAAGACAGGGATGGGTTGAACACTGAAGCTTTCTTT.